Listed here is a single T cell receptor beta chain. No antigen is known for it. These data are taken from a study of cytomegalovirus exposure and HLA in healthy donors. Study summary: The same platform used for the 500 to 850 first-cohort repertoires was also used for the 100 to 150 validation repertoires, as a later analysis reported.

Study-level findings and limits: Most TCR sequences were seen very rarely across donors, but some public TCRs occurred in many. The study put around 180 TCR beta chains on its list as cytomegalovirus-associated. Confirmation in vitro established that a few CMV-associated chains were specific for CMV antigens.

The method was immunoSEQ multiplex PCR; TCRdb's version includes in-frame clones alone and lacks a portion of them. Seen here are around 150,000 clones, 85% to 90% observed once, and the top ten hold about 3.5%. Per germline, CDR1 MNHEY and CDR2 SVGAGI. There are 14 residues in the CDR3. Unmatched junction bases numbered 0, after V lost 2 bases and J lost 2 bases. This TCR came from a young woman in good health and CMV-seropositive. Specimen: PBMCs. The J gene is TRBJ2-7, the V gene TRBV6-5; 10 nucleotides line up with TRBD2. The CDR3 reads CASSYGTSAYEQYF. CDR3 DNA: TGTGCCAGCAGTTACGGGACTAGCGCCTACGAGCAGTACTTC.